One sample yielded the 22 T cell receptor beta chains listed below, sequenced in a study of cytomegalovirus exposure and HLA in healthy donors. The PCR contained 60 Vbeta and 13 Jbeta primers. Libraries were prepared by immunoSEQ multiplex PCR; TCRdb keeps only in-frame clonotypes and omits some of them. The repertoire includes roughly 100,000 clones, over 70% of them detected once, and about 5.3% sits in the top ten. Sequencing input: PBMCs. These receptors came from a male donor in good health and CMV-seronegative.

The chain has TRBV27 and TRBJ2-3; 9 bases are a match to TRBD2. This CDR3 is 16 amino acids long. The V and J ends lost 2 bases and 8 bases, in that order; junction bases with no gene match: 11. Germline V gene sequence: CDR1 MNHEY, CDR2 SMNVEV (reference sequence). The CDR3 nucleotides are TGTGCCAGCAGTTTAGAAGGCGGGAGGGGCCCTGGTACGCAGTATTTT. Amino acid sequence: CASSLEGGRGPGTQYF.

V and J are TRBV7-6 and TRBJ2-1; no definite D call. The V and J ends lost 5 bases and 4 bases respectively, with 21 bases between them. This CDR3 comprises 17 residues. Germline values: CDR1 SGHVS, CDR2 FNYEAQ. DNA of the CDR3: TGTGCCAGCAGCCCGAGCATGAAATTCCCCAATTACAATGAGCAGTTCTTC. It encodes CASSPSMKFPNYNEQFF.

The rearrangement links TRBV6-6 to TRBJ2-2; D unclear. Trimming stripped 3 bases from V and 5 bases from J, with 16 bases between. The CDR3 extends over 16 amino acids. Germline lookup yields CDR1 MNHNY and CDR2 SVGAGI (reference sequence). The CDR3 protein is CASSYPGSHTTGELFF. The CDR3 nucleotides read TGTGCCAGCAGTTATCCGGGTTCCCACACGACCGGGGAGCTGTTTTTT.

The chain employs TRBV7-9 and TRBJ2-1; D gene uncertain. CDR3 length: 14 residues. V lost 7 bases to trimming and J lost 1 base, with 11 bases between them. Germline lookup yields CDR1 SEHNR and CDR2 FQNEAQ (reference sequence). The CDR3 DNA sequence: TGTGCCAGCACCGCGGAAGGATCCTACAATGAGCAGTTCTTC. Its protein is CASTAEGSYNEQFF.

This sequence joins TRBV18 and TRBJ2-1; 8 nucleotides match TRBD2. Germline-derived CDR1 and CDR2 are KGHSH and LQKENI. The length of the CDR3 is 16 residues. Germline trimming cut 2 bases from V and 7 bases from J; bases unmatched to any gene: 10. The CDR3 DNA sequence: TGTGCCAGCTCACCAAGAGTAGCGGGGAGTTTAAATGAGCAGTTCTTC. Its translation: CASSPRVAGSLNEQFF.

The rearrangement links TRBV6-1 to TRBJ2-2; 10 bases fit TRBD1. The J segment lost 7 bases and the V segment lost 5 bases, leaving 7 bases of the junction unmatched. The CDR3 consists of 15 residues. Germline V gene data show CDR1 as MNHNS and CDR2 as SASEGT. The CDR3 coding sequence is TGTGCCAGCAGTAGGGACAGGGGAGTCGGCGGGGAGCTGTTTTTT. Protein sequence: CASSRDRGVGGELFF.

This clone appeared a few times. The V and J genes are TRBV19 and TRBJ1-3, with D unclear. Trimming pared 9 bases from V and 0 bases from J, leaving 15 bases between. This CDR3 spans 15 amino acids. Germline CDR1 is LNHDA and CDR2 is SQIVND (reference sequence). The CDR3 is CASLLGGNSGNTIYF. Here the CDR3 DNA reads TGTGCCAGCCTTCTCGGCGGTAACTCTGGAAACACCATATATTTT.

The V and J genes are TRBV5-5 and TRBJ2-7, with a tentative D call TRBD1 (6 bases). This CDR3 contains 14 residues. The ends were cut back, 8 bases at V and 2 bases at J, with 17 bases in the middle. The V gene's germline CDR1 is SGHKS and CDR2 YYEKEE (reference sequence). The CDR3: CASRAVAGAYEQYF. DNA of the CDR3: TGTGCCAGTCGAGCGGTGGCAGGGGCCTACGAGCAGTACTTC.

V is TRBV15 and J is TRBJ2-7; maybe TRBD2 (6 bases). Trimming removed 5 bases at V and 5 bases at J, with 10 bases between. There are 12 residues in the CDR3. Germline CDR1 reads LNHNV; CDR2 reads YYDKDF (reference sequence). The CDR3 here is CATSPTGDEQYF. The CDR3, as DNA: TGTGCCACCAGCCCGACGGGAGACGAGCAGTACTTC.

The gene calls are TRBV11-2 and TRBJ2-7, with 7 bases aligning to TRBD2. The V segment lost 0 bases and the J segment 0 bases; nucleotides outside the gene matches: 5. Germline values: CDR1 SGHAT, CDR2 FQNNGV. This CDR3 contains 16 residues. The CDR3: CASSLEPSGYSYEQYF. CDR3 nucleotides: TGTGCCAGCAGCTTAGAGCCTAGCGGATACTCCTACGAGCAGTACTTC.

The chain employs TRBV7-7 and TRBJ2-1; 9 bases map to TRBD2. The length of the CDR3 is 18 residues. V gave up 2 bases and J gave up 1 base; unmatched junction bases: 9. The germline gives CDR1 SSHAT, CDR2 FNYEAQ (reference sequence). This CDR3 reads CASSLRVSSGTSYNEQFF. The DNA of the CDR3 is TGTGCCAGCAGCTTAAGGGTGTCTAGCGGGACATCCTACAATGAGCAGTTCTTC. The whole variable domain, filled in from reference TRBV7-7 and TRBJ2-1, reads GAGVSQSPRYKVTKRGQDVTLRCDPISSHATLYWYQQALGQGPEFLTYFNYEAQPDKSGLPSDRFSAERPEGSISTLTIQRTEQRDSAMYRCASSLRVSSGTSYNEQFFGPGTRLTVL.

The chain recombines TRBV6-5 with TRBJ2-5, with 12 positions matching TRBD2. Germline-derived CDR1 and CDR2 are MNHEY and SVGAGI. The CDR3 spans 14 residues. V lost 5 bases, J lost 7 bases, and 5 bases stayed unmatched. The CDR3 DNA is TGTGCCAGCAGTAAGGGACTAGCGGGCGGGACCCAGTACTTC. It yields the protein CASSKGLAGGTQYF.

CDR3 protein: CASSPGLRLTGELFF. The DNA for the CDR3 is TGTGCCAGCAGTCCGGGACTCCGGCTGACCGGGGAGCTGTTTTTT. The rearrangement links TRBV2 to TRBJ2-2, with a weak D call TRBD2 (6 bases). The CDR3 covers 15 residues. Trimming stripped 5 bases from V and 5 bases from J, with 15 bases between. Germline V lookup: CDR1 SNHLY, CDR2 FYNNEI.

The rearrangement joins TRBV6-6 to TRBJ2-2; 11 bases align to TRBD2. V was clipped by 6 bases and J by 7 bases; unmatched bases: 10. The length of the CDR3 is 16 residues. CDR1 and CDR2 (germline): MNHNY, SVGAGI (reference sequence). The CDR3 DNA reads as TGTGCCAGCAGCGTGACTAGCGGGGCCGCGGGCGGGGAGCTGTTTTTT. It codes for CASSVTSGAAGGELFF.

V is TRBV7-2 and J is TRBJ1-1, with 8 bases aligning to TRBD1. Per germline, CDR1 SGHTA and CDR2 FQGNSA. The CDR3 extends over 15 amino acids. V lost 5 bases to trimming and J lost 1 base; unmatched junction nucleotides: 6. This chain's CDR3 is CASSQGDRRNTEAFF. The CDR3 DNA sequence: TGTGCCAGCAGCCAGGGGGACAGGAGGAACACTGAAGCTTTCTTT. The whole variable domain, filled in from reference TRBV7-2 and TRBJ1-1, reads GAGVSQSPSNKVTEKGKDVELRCDPISGHTALYWYRQSLGQGLEFLIYFQGNSAPDKSGLPSDRFSAERTGGSVSTLTIQRTQQEDSAVYLCASSQGDRRNTEAFFGQGTRLTVV.

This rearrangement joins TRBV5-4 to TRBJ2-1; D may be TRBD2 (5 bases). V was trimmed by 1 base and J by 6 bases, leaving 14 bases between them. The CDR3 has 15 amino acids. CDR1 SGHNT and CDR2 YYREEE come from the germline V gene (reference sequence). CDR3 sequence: CASSLPRTVTNEQFF. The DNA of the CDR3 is TGTGCCAGCAGCTTGCCGAGGACTGTTACCAATGAGCAGTTCTTC.

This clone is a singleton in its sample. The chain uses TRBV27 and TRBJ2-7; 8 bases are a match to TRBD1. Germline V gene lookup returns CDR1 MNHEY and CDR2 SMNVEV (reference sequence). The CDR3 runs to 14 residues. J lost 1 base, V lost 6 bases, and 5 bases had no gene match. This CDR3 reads CASRWTGRSYEQYF. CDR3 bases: TGTGCCAGCAGGTGGACAGGGAGATCCTACGAGCAGTACTTC.

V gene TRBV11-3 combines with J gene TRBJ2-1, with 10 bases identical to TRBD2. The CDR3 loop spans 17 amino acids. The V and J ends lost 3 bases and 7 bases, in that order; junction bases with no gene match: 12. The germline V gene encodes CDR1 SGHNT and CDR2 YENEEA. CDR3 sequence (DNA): TGTGCCAGCAGCTTTGGACTAGCGGAGGAGGTGGGGAATGAGCAGTTCTTC. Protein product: CASSFGLAEEVGNEQFF.

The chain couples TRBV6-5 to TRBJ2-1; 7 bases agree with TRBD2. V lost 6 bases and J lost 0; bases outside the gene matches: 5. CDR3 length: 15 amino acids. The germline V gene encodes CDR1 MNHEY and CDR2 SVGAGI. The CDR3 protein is CASRLRETSYNEQFF. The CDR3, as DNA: TGTGCCAGCAGGCTGCGGGAGACCTCCTACAATGAGCAGTTCTTC.

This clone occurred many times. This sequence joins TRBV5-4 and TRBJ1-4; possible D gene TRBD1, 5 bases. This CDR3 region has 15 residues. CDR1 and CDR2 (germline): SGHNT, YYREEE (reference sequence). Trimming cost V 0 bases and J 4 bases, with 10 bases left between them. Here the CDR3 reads CASSLVGGNNEKLFF. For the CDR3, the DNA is TGTGCCAGCAGCTTGGTCGGGGGAAATAATGAAAAACTGTTTTTT.

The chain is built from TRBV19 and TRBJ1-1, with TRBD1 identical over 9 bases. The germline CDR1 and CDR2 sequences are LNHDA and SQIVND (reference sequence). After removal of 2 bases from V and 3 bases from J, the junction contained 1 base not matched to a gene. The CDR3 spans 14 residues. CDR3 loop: CASSIWTGDTEAFF. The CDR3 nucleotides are TGTGCCAGTAGTATATGGACAGGGGACACTGAAGCTTTCTTT.

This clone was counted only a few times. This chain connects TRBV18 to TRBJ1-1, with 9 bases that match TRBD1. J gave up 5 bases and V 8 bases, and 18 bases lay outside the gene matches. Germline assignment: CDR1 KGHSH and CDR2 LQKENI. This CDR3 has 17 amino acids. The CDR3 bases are TGTGCCAGCCGCACTACAGGGGGCGCGGCGGGGGGAACTGAAGCTTTCTTT. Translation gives CASRTTGGAAGGTEAFF.